This T cell receptor (beta chain) was documented in a study of T cell clones after liver transplantation. The wider study: A pre-transplant mixed lymphocyte reaction with TCRbeta sequencing defined graft-donor-reactive clones followed in post-transplant blood. HCV positivity affected three of eight recipients; the rest lacked autoimmune or viral indications. Standard immunosuppression, with no induction, continued until 12-24 months after transplant.

Whole-study results and caveats: In 5 of 8 subjects, circulating graft-donor-reactive CD4 TCRbeta sequences fell significantly after transplant.

As concerns this clone: Its antigen is still unknown.

Profiled with immunoSEQ multiplex PCR; TCRdb holds only in-frame clones, not every one. The sample includes around 70,000 clones, approximately 92% of them seen just once. In germline, CDR1 is SGHTA, CDR2 FQGTGA. The V and J ends lost 2 bases and 2 bases respectively, with 15 bases between them. This CDR3 is 16 amino acids long. This sequence was found in a human patient who received a liver transplant. The T cells may come from the graft donor. The rearrangement uses TRBV7-3 and TRBJ1-1; no firm D call. The specimen was CD4+ T cells from blood, collected approximately 26 months after liver transplant. For the CDR3, the DNA is TGTGCCAGCAGCTTACGGCAGCCGGGAGATAACACTGAAGCTTTCTTT. Protein: CASSLRQPGDNTEAFF.